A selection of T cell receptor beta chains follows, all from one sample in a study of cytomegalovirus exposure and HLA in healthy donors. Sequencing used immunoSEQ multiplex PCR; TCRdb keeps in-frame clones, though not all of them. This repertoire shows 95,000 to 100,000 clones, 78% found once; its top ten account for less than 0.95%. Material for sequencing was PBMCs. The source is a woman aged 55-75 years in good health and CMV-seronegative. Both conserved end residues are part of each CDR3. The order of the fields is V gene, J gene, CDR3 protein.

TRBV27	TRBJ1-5	CASNRQGVNQPQHF
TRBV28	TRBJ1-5	CASSLWGSNQPQHF
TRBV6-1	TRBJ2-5	CASSAEAGPGAETQYF
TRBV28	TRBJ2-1	CASSLLGEGRNEQFF
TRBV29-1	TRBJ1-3	CSVEDWGDNSGNTIYF
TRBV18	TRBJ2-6	CASSPTAFGGGANVLTF
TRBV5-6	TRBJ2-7	CASTHRGWIEQYF
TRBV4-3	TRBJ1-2	CASSQTPTGRTPYGYTF
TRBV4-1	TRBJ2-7	CASSAQTGRNEQYF
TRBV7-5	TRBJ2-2	CARSSSGTNTGELFF
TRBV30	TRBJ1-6	CACSVDGNYNSPLHF
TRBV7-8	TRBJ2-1	CASSPHPGQPYNEQFF
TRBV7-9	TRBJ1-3	CASSIDRVSGNTIYF
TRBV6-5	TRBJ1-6	CASKVMVNLDSPLHF
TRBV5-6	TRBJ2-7	CASSLGTSGREQYF
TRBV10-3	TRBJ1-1	CAISEQGLNTEAFF